The next 3 T cell receptor beta chains were all read from a single sample in a study of OX40 agonist ivuxolimab in advanced cancers. Clones were sequenced by immunoSEQ multiplex PCR, and TCRdb holds only the in-frame ones, with some missing. The top ten clones hold roughly 0.48% of a sample with roughly 77,000 clones, about 84% of them seen once. Material: CD4+ or CD8+ T cells sorted from blood, obtained in a trial of the OX40 agonist ivuxolimab. The receptors come from an adult with an advanced solid tumor such as melanoma, head and neck, liver or kidney cancer.

V usage is TRBV9 and J usage is TRBJ1-3; 7 bases are shared with TRBD1. Germline loops: CDR1 SGDLS, CDR2 YYNGEE. J was trimmed by 4 bases and V by 0 bases; bases with no gene match: 4. The CDR3 totals 15 residues. CDR3 DNA: TGTGCCAGCAGCGTAGAGGGGGCGCGGGGAAACACCATATATTTT. This translates into CASSVEGARGNTIYF. The variable domain in full, with the rest retrieved from reference TRBV9 and TRBJ1-3, is DSGVTQTPKHLITATGQRVTLRCSPRSGDLSVYWYQQSLDQGLQFLIQYYNGEERAKGNILERFSAQQFPDLHSELNLSSLELGDSALYFCASSVEGARGNTIYFGEGSWLTVV.

The chain uses TRBV5-1 and TRBJ2-1, with TRBD1 identical over 7 bases. CDR1 SGHRS and CDR2 YFSETQ come from the germline V gene. J lost 0 bases, V lost 0 bases, and 6 bases had no gene match. CDR3 length: 17 residues. The CDR3: CASSLVEGDSSYNEQFF. CDR3 DNA: TGCGCCAGCAGCTTGGTCGAAGGGGACAGCTCCTACAATGAGCAGTTCTTC.

CDR3 sequence reads: CASSLGVGNSPLHF. DNA of the CDR3: TGTGCCAGCAGCCTTGGGGTTGGGAATTCACCCCTCCACTTT. V usage is TRBV7-8 and J usage is TRBJ1-6; D is unresolved. Trimming shortened V by 5 bases and J by 7 bases, and 12 bases separated the two germline ends. The CDR3 is 14 amino acids. The V gene's germline CDR1 is SGHVS and CDR2 FQNEAQ.